What follows are 19 T cell receptor beta chains derived from one specimen sequenced in a study of CD8 T cells in Susac syndrome. Random hexamers were used to reverse transcribe the RNA input (about 0.45 to 1 ug). TCRdb ran MiXCR on the immunoSEQ multiplex PCR reads and lists one entry per CDR3 protein. This table holds about 210,000 distinct CDR3 sequences, approximately 95% found once. The sequenced sample consisted of CD4+ T cells from PBMCs. Every receptor here comes from a human donor with multiple sclerosis.

The gene calls are TRBV6-6 and TRBJ2-7; D is unresolved. From germline, CDR1 is MNHNY and CDR2 SVGAGI (reference sequence). The CDR3 loop spans 13 amino acids. V was shortened by 3 bases and J by 0 bases, with 6 bases between the two germline ends. The CDR3 reads CASSYRHSYEQYF. In nucleotides, the CDR3 is TGTGCCAGCAGTTATAGACACTCCTACGAGCAGTACTTC.

The chain couples TRBV27 to TRBJ2-2; TRBD2 agrees at 8 bases. V shed 2 bases and J 5 bases; nucleotides not matched to a gene: 7. Germline assignment: CDR1 MNHEY and CDR2 SMNVEV (reference sequence). CDR3 length: 16 amino acids. This chain's CDR3 is CASSLPGLGVTGELFF. The CDR3 nucleotides are TGTGCCAGCAGTTTACCGGGACTAGGGGTGACCGGGGAGCTGTTTTTT.

The chain links TRBV9 to TRBJ2-7, with unresolved D. CDR1 and CDR2 (germline): SGDLS, YYNGEE. V was clipped by 0 bases and J by 0 bases, with 7 bases between them. The CDR3 covers 14 residues. CDR3 loop: CASSVAVTSYEQYF. Here the CDR3 DNA reads TGTGCCAGCAGCGTAGCTGTTACCTCCTACGAGCAGTACTTC.

The V call is TRBV2, the J call TRBJ1-1; 7 bases fit TRBD1. The CDR3 spans 13 residues. Germline CDR1 reads SNHLY; CDR2 reads FYNNEI. V trimming: 10 bases; J trimming: 5 bases; junction bases outside the gene matches: 10. The chain's CDR3 is CAILQFRGTEAFF. The CDR3, as DNA: TGTGCCATCCTCCAGTTCAGGGGGACTGAAGCTTTCTTT.

The genes are TRBV6-5 and TRBJ2-3; possible D gene TRBD2, 6 bases. V was shortened by 4 bases and J by 3 bases, with 14 bases between the two germline ends. Looked up from germline, CDR1 is MNHEY and CDR2 is SVGAGI. CDR3 length equals 15 residues. Written as DNA, the CDR3 is TGTGCCAGCAGTTTTGGCGGGACTGGGACAGATACGCAGTATTTT. As protein: CASSFGGTGTDTQYF.

This clonotype was recorded only once. V and J are TRBV2 and TRBJ2-5, with 12 nucleotides matching TRBD2. CDR1 and CDR2 (germline): SNHLY, FYNNEI. Losses at the gene ends were 6 bases for V and 6 bases for J; bases not matched to a gene: 5. The CDR3 covers 14 residues. CDR3 amino acids: CASRLAGGLKTQYF. The CDR3, as DNA: TGTGCCAGCAGACTAGCGGGAGGCTTGAAGACCCAGTACTTC.

The rearrangement uses TRBV11-2 and TRBJ2-5; 9 bases map to TRBD2. The CDR3 is 14 residues long. J was trimmed by 3 bases and V by 4 bases; bases with no gene match: 3. Looked up from germline, CDR1 is SGHAT and CDR2 is FQNNGV. CDR3 sequence (DNA): TGTGCCAGCAGCTCCTGGACTAGCGAAGAGACCCAGTACTTC. This codes for CASSSWTSEETQYF.

The V gene is TRBV18, the J gene TRBJ1-1; D remains unclear. Germline CDR1 reads KGHSH; CDR2 reads LQKENI. V lost 3 bases and J lost 1, with 9 bases in between. This CDR3 comprises 14 residues. CDR3: CASSPVQKNTEAFF. The CDR3 DNA is TGTGCCAGCTCACCGGTACAGAAGAACACTGAAGCTTTCTTT.

The V gene is TRBV20-1, the J gene TRBJ1-1, with unresolved D. The ends were cut back, 5 bases at V and 7 bases at J, with 8 bases in the middle. This CDR3 region has 10 residues. Germline V gene lookup returns CDR1 DFQATT and CDR2 SNEGSKA (reference sequence). CDR3 nucleotide sequence: TGCAGTGCTTTTGAGCTTGAAGCTTTCTTT. Its translation is CSAFELEAFF.

The V and J genes are TRBV29-1 and TRBJ1-1; D gene ambiguous. This CDR3 is 12 amino acids long. V was shortened by 6 bases and J by 1 base, with 9 bases between the two germline ends. The germline gives CDR1 SQVTM, CDR2 ANQGSEA. As DNA, the CDR3 is TGCAGCGTGATTAGGGAGAACACTGAAGCTTTCTTT. Its protein is CSVIRENTEAFF.

V is TRBV3-1 and J is TRBJ1-2; D ambiguous. Trimming removed 0 bases from V and 3 bases from J, with 8 bases in between. Germline assignment: CDR1 LGHDT and CDR2 YNNKEL (reference sequence). This CDR3 is built from 14 residues. In DNA, the CDR3 is TGTGCCAGCAGCCAAGAGGTGGGCTACTATGGCTACACCTTC. This gives the protein CASSQEVGYYGYTF.

The chain uses TRBV2 and TRBJ2-1, with D tentatively TRBD2 (6 bases). V gave up 0 bases and J gave up 9 bases, with 15 bases separating them. Germline loops: CDR1 SNHLY, CDR2 FYNNEI. This CDR3 comprises 15 residues. The CDR3 is CASSEAFGGLREQFF. The CDR3 region has the DNA TGTGCCAGCAGTGAAGCATTCGGAGGACTACGTGAGCAGTTCTTC.

The genes are TRBV9 and TRBJ2-7; TRBD2 aligns across 13 bases. There are 14 residues in the CDR3. Germline lookup yields CDR1 SGDLS and CDR2 YYNGEE. Trimming at V came to 4 bases and at J to 7 bases, leaving 5 bases not matched to a gene. CDR3: CASSPRLAGGEQYF. Here the CDR3 DNA reads TGTGCCAGCAGCCCGCGACTAGCGGGAGGTGAGCAGTACTTC. The full variable domain, its missing parts supplied by reference TRBV9 and TRBJ2-7, is DSGVTQTPKHLITATGQRVTLRCSPRSGDLSVYWYQQSLDQGLQFLIQYYNGEERAKGNILERFSAQQFPDLHSELNLSSLELGDSALYFCASSPRLAGGEQYFGPGTRLTVT.

The rearrangement joins TRBV19 to TRBJ1-6, with TRBD1 as a possible D gene (6 bases). Germline-derived CDR1 and CDR2 are LNHDA and SQIVND (reference sequence). This CDR3 is built from 15 residues. With 7 bases removed from V and 5 bases from J, the gap between germline ends came to 15 bases. The CDR3: CASTGQGINNSPLHF. CDR3 DNA: TGTGCCAGTACGGGGCAGGGGATTAATAATTCACCCCTCCACTTT.

This clonotype has only one observation. For the CDR3, the DNA is TGTGCCAGCAGTCATCTTGCGGAAAGCTATGGCTACACCTTC. It specifies CASSHLAESYGYTF. The chain employs TRBV28 and TRBJ1-2, with D uncertain. This CDR3 contains 14 residues. V shed 5 bases and J shed 4 bases, with 14 bases lying between them. Germline CDR1 and CDR2: MDHEN and SYDVKM.

The genes are TRBV27 and TRBJ2-3; 7 nucleotides agree with TRBD1. This CDR3 has 14 amino acids. Trimming at V came to 7 bases and at J to 1 base, leaving 5 bases not matched to a gene. Per the germline V gene, CDR1 is MNHEY and CDR2 is SMNVEV (reference sequence). The CDR3 spells CASMYRGGTDTQYF. The CDR3 DNA reads TGTGCCAGCATGTACAGGGGAGGCACAGATACGCAGTATTTT.

The chain has TRBV27 and TRBJ1-5; no reliable D call. Germline V CDR1 and CDR2: MNHEY, SMNVEV (reference sequence). Trimming took off 9 bases at V and 3 bases at J, with 9 bases between the two ends. The CDR3 sequence is 12 residues long. CDR3 protein: CARQLPNQPQHF. DNA of the CDR3: TGTGCCAGGCAGCTACCCAATCAGCCCCAGCATTTT.

This sequence joins TRBV5-6 and TRBJ1-6; D uncertain. Per germline, CDR1 SGHDT and CDR2 YYEEEE. With 4 bases removed from V and 9 bases from J, the gap between germline ends came to 8 bases. The CDR3 covers 12 residues. CDR3 in DNA: TGTGCCAGCAGCGCCCGAAGTTCACCCCTCCACTTT. This translates into CASSARSSPLHF.

The rearrangement links TRBV7-9 to TRBJ2-1; no reliable D call. Between the trimmed V and J ends, which lost 9 bases and 8 bases, there was a span of 11 bases. The CDR3 totals 11 residues. Germline values: CDR1 SEHNR, CDR2 FQNEAQ (reference sequence). The CDR3 region has the DNA TGTGCCAGTCGACGGACGGATGAGCAGTTCTTC. Residues: CASRRTDEQFF.